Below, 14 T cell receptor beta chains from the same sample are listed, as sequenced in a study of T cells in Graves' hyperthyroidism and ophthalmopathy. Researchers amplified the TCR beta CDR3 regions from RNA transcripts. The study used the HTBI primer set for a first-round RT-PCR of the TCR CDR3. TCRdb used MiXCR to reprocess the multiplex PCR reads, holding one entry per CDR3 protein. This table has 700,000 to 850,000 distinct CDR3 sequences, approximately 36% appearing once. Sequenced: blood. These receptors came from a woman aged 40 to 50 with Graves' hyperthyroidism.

The CDR3 protein is CASSRLFGPESLHF. The CDR3 DNA reads as TGTGCCAGCAGCCGACTTTTCGGGCCGGAGTCCCTCCACTTT. This sequence joins TRBV7-2 and TRBJ1-6; D is undetermined. Per the germline V gene, CDR1 is SGHTA and CDR2 is FQGNSA. This CDR3 is 14 amino acids long. The ends were cut back, 5 bases at V and 14 bases at J, with 19 bases in the middle.

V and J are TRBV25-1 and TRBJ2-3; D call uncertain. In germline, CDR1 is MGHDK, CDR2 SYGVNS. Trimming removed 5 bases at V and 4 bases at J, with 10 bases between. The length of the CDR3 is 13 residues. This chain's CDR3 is CASSSRSADTQYF. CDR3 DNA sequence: TGTGCCAGCAGTTCTCGGAGCGCAGATACGCAGTATTTT.

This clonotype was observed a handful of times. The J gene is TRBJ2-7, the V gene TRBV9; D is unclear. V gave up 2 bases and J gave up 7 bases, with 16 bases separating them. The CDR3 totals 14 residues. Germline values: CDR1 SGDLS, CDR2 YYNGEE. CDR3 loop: CASSVTSNLGEQYF. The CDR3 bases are TGTGCCAGCAGCGTCACTTCGAATCTAGGGGAGCAGTACTTC.

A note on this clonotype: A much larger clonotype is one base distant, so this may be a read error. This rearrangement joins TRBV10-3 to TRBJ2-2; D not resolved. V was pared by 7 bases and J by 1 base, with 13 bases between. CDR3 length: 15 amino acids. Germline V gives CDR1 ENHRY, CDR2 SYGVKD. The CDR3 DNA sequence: TGTGCCATCACTCGCGGCCCTTTGAACACCGGGGAGCTGTTTTTT. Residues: CAITRGPLNTGELFF.

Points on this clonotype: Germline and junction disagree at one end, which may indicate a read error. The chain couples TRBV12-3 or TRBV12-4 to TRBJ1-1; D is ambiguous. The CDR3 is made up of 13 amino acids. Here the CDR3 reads CASSWAGNTEALF. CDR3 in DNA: TGTGCCAGCAGTTGGGCGGGGAACACTGAAGCTCTCTTT.

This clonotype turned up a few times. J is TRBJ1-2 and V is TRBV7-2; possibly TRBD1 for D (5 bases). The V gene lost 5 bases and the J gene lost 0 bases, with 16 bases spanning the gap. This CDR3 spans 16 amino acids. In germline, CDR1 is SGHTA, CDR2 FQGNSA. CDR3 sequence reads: CASSPAGGRANYGYTF. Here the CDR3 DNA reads TGTGCCAGCAGCCCTGCCGGGGGTCGGGCTAACTATGGCTACACCTTC.

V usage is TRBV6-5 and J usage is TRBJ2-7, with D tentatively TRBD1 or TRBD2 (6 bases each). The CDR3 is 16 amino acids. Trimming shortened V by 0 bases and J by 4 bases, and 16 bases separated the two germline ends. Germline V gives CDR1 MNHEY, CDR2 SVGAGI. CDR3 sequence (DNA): TGTGCCAGCAGTTACTCGAGAAGGGGGGCTCCATACGAGCAGTACTTC. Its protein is CASSYSRRGAPYEQYF.

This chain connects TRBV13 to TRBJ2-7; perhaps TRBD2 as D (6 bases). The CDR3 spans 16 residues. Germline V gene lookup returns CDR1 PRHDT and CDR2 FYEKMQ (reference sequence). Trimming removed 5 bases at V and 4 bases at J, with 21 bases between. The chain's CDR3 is CASSPSGSGLWYEQYF. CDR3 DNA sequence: TGTGCCAGCAGCCCCTCGGGTAGCGGCCTCTGGTACGAGCAGTACTTC.

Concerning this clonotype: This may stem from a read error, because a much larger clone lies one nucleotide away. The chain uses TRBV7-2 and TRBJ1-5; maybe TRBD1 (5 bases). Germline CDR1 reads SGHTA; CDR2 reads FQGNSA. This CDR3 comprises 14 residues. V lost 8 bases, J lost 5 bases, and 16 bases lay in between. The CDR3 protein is CASGVSLGDQPQHF. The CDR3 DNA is TGTGCCAGCGGCGTCTCCCTGGGGGATCAGCCCCAGCATTTT.

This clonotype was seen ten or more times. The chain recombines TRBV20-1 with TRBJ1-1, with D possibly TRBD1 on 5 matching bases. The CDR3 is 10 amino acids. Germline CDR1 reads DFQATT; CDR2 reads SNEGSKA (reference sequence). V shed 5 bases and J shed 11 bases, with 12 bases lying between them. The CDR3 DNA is TGCAGTGCTGGTGGACAAACTGCTTTCTTT. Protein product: CSAGGQTAFF.

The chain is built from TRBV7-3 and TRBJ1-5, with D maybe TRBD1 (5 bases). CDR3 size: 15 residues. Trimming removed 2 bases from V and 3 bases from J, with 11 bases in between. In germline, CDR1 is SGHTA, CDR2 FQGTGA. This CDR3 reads CASSLVAGANQPQHF. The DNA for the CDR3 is TGTGCCAGCAGCTTAGTTGCTGGGGCCAATCAGCCCCAGCATTTT.

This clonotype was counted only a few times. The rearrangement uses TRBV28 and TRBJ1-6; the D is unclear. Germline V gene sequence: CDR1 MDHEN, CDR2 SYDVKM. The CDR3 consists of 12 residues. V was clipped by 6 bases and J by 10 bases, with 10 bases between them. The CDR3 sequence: CASRDHWSPLHF. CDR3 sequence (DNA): TGTGCCAGCAGGGACCATTGGTCACCCCTCCACTTT. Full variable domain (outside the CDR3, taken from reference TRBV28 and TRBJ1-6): DVKVTQSSRYLVKRTGEKVFLECVQDMDHENMFWYRQDPGLGLRLIYFSYDVKMKEKGDIPEGYSVSREKKERFSLILESASTNQTSMYLCASRDHWSPLHFGNGTRLTVT.

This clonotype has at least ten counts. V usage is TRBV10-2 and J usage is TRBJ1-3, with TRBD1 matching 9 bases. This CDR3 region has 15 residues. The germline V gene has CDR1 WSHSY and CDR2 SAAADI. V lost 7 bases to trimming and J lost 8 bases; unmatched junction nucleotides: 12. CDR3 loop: CASMGLGQGLHTIYF. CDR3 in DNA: TGCGCCAGCATGGGCTTGGGACAGGGTCTCCACACCATATATTTT.

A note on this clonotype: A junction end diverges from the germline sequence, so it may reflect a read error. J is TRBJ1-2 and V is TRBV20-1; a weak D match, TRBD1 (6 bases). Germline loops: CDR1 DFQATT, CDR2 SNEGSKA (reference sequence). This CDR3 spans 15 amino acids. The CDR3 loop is CSARGGGLRGDGYIF. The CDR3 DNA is TGCAGTGCTAGAGGGGGAGGACTTAGGGGGGACGGCTACATCTTC.